These T cell receptor beta chains were read from a single sample in a study of blood T cell repertoires in COVID-19. Some clones are missing from TCRdb's copy, which holds only in-frame ones; the method was immunoSEQ multiplex PCR. This sample has about 140,000 clones, with around 84% found just once. The sequenced sample was peripheral blood. These TCRs come from a woman aged 55-70 years with acute or convalescent COVID-19. Each CDR3 is given with its conserved first and last residue. The D gene is left open where the match is weak. Not every row has a clone size; where given, it reads once, few, many or a size class.

J: TRBJ2-7; size: .; V: TRBV28; D: TRBD2; CDR3: CASSPRLAGAYEQYF; DNA: TGTGCCAGCAGTCCTCGACTAGCGGGGGCCTACGAGCAGTACTTC
J: TRBJ2-5; size: .; V: TRBV19; D: .; CDR3: CASSTGSPQETQYF; DNA: TGTGCCAGTAGTACAGGGTCCCCTCAAGAGACCCAGTACTTC
J: TRBJ2-3; size: .; V: TRBV7-8; D: .; CDR3: CASSYRARETDTQYF; DNA: TGTGCCAGCAGTTATCGGGCCCGGGAGACAGATACGCAGTATTTT
J: TRBJ1-2; size: .; V: TRBV7-9; D: .; CDR3: CASSSTEGYTF; DNA: TGTGCCAGCAGCTCCACGGAGGGCTACACCTTC
J: TRBJ1-2; size: once; V: TRBV9; D: .; CDR3: CARNRAYYGYTF; DNA: TGTGCCAGGAACAGGGCATACTATGGCTACACCTTC
J: TRBJ1-1; size: .; V: TRBV27; D: .; CDR3: CASSLSTVRGTEAFF; DNA: TGTGCCAGCAGTTTATCCACAGTCCGGGGCACTGAAGCTTTCTTT
J: TRBJ2-3; size: .; V: TRBV3-1/TRBV3-2; D: TRBD1; CDR3: CASSTGQGVDTQYF; DNA: TGTGCCAGCAGCACGGGACAGGGGGTCGATACGCAGTATTTT
J: TRBJ2-2; size: once; V: TRBV30; D: .; CDR3: CAWRALANTGELFF; DNA: TGTGCCTGGAGAGCCCTAGCGAACACCGGGGAGCTGTTTTTT
J: TRBJ2-7; size: .; V: TRBV5-8; D: TRBD1; CDR3: CASSLAGTGEYEQYF; DNA: TGTGCCAGCAGCTTGGCAGGGACAGGGGAGTACGAGCAGTACTTC
J: TRBJ2-1; size: .; V: TRBV9; D: .; CDR3: CASSGVRGFNEQFF; DNA: TGTGCCAGCAGCGGTGTCAGGGGATTCAATGAGCAGTTCTTC
J: TRBJ2-5; size: .; V: TRBV27; D: TRBD2; CDR3: CASSLRGGGAGETQYF; DNA: TGTGCCAGCAGTTTAAGAGGCGGGGGGGCCGGAGAGACCCAGTACTTC
J: TRBJ1-1; size: .; V: TRBV4-2; D: TRBD1; CDR3: CASSQRGQSEAFF; DNA: TGTGCCAGCAGCCAACGGGGACAGAGTGAAGCTTTCTTT
J: TRBJ1-3; size: .; V: TRBV7-2; D: .; CDR3: CASSLNLGDTIYF; DNA: TGTGCCAGCAGCTTAAACCTCGGAGACACCATATATTTT
J: TRBJ1-1; size: .; V: TRBV25-1; D: TRBD1; CDR3: CASSEGQDAFF; DNA: TGTGCCAGCAGTGAGGGACAGGACGCTTTCTTT
J: TRBJ2-7; size: .; V: TRBV7-9; D: .; CDR3: CASSRPRLQGEHEQYF; DNA: TGTGCCAGCAGCCGTCCCAGGCTACAGGGTGAACACGAGCAGTACTTC
J: TRBJ2-7; size: .; V: TRBV28; D: TRBD2; CDR3: CASSGRAGGLYEQYF; DNA: TGTGCCAGCAGCGGACGAGCGGGGGGCCTCTACGAGCAGTACTTC
J: TRBJ2-7; size: .; V: TRBV7-6; D: .; CDR3: CASSLVDRPPLYEQYF; DNA: TGTGCCAGCAGCTTAGTAGACAGGCCCCCTTTGTACGAGCAGTACTTC
J: TRBJ1-5; size: .; V: TRBV10-1; D: .; CDR3: CASSFNSNQPQHF; DNA: TGCGCCAGCAGTTTTAATAGCAATCAGCCCCAGCATTTT
J: TRBJ2-2; size: .; V: TRBV30; D: .; CDR3: CAWSVPGNGELFF; DNA: TGTGCCTGGAGTGTACCAGGGAACGGGGAGCTGTTTTTT
J: TRBJ2-2; size: .; V: TRBV19; D: TRBD2; CDR3: CASSWPGLAGAGELFF; DNA: TGTGCCAGTAGTTGGCCGGGGCTAGCGGGGGCCGGGGAGCTGTTTTTT
J: TRBJ2-5; size: .; V: TRBV5-1; D: TRBD2; CDR3: CASSPGTSRETQYF; DNA: TGCGCCAGCAGCCCCGGGACTAGTAGAGAGACCCAGTACTTC
J: TRBJ1-2; size: .; V: TRBV28; D: TRBD1; CDR3: CASSTGTGNYGYTF; DNA: TGTGCCAGCAGTACCGGGACAGGAAACTATGGCTACACCTTC
J: TRBJ2-3; size: .; V: TRBV11-3; D: TRBD2; CDR3: CASTPGLASTDTQYF; DNA: TGTGCCAGCACCCCGGGACTAGCTAGCACAGATACGCAGTATTTT
J: TRBJ1-6; size: .; V: TRBV6-5; D: .; CDR3: CASSRPGRTSPLHF; DNA: TGTGCCAGCAGTCGGCCGGGGAGGACTTCACCCCTCCACTTT
J: TRBJ1-5; size: once; V: TRBV6-6; D: .; CDR3: CASTSGGNQPQHF; DNA: TGTGCCAGCACATCAGGGGGCAATCAGCCCCAGCATTTT
J: TRBJ2-5; size: many; V: TRBV3-1/TRBV3-2; D: .; CDR3: CASSLWTITETQYF; DNA: TGTGCCAGCAGCCTATGGACAATCACCGAGACCCAGTACTTC
J: TRBJ2-1; size: .; V: TRBV3-1/TRBV3-2; D: TRBD2; CDR3: CASSQDPAGSYNEQFF; DNA: TGTGCCAGCAGCCAAGATCCAGCGGGGTCTTACAATGAGCAGTTCTTC
J: TRBJ1-5; size: .; V: TRBV28; D: .; CDR3: CASSLSLVRQPQHF; DNA: TGTGCCAGCAGTTTATCACTAGTTCGTCAGCCCCAGCATTTT
J: TRBJ2-3; size: .; V: TRBV11-3; D: TRBD1; CDR3: CASSSSGTGVPDTQYF; DNA: TGTGCCAGCAGCTCCTCCGGGACAGGGGTTCCAGATACGCAGTATTTT
J: TRBJ2-1; size: .; V: TRBV7-2; D: TRBD1; CDR3: CASSLDAGGGREQFF; DNA: TGTGCCAGCAGCTTAGACGCAGGGGGTGGCCGGGAGCAGTTCTTC
J: TRBJ1-6; size: .; V: TRBV5-4; D: .; CDR3: CASSLWSGNSPLHF; DNA: TGTGCCAGCAGCTTGTGGTCAGGGAATTCACCCCTCCACTTT
J: TRBJ2-7; size: .; V: TRBV18; D: .; CDR3: CASSSERGADYEQYF; DNA: TGTGCCAGCTCATCAGAACGGGGGGCGGACTACGAGCAGTACTTC
J: TRBJ1-2; size: .; V: TRBV3-1/TRBV3-2; D: .; CDR3: CASSLRTANYGYTF; DNA: TGTGCCAGCAGCTTAAGGACAGCTAACTATGGCTACACCTTC
J: TRBJ2-5; size: .; V: TRBV27; D: TRBD2; CDR3: CASSRGGASETQYF; DNA: TGTGCCAGCAGTCGGGGGGGGGCTTCAGAGACCCAGTACTTC
J: TRBJ2-1; size: .; V: TRBV6-5; D: .; CDR3: CASRIQVHEQFF; DNA: TGTGCCAGCAGGATACAGGTTCATGAGCAGTTCTTC
J: TRBJ2-1; size: few; V: TRBV5-1; D: .; CDR3: CASSSEGLMSDEQFF; DNA: TGCGCCAGCAGCTCTGAGGGCCTAATGAGCGATGAGCAGTTCTTC
J: TRBJ1-3; size: .; V: TRBV28; D: .; CDR3: CASIKGGLADTIYF; DNA: TGTGCCAGCATAAAGGGGGGGTTGGCGGACACCATATATTTT
J: TRBJ2-1; size: .; V: TRBV3-1/TRBV3-2; D: .; CDR3: CASTSSSRVPYNEQFF; DNA: TGTGCCAGCACATCGAGTAGTCGCGTCCCCTACAATGAGCAGTTCTTC
J: TRBJ1-1; size: .; V: TRBV7-9; D: TRBD1; CDR3: CASSDRKDRGGTEAFF; DNA: TGTGCCAGCAGCGACCGTAAAGACAGGGGAGGTACTGAAGCTTTCTTT
J: TRBJ1-5; size: .; V: TRBV28; D: .; CDR3: CASIPDRTYQPQHF; DNA: TGTGCCAGCATCCCCGACAGGACCTATCAGCCCCAGCATTTT
J: TRBJ2-7; size: once; V: TRBV5-1; D: TRBD2; CDR3: CASSLGLAGGRYEQYF; DNA: TGCGCCAGCAGCTTGGGACTAGCGGGGGGGCGGTACGAGCAGTACTTC
J: TRBJ2-7; size: .; V: TRBV30; D: TRBD1; CDR3: CAWRGPSGQFYEQYF; DNA: TGTGCCTGGAGGGGACCCTCGGGACAGTTCTACGAGCAGTACTTC
J: TRBJ2-7; size: .; V: TRBV9; D: .; CDR3: CASSVGGDSYEQYF; DNA: TGTGCCAGCAGCGTGGGAGGAGACTCCTACGAGCAGTACTTC
J: TRBJ1-2; size: .; V: TRBV29-1; D: .; CDR3: CSVGGGEGYGYTF; DNA: TGCAGCGTTGGGGGAGGGGAAGGCTATGGCTACACCTTC
J: TRBJ2-2; size: .; V: TRBV30; D: TRBD2; CDR3: CAWRSLGLAGGSSTGELFF; DNA: TGTGCCTGGAGGAGCCTGGGACTAGCGGGGGGTAGTAGCACCGGGGAGCTGTTTTTT
J: TRBJ2-7; size: .; V: TRBV19; D: .; CDR3: CASSIRAGRPYEQYF; DNA: TGTGCCAGTAGTATTCGGGCGGGGAGACCCTACGAGCAGTACTTC
J: TRBJ1-1; size: .; V: TRBV29-1; D: .; CDR3: CSGGVIRANTEAFF; DNA: TGCAGCGGAGGTGTAATCAGGGCGAACACTGAAGCTTTCTTT
J: TRBJ2-1; size: .; V: TRBV11-3; D: TRBD1; CDR3: CASSLRTGVNEQFF; DNA: TGTGCCAGCAGCCTACGGACAGGGGTTAATGAGCAGTTCTTC
J: TRBJ1-3; size: once; V: TRBV6-5; D: .; CDR3: CASSQTVPTGNTIYF; DNA: TGTGCCAGCAGTCAGACAGTACCTACTGGAAACACCATATATTTT
J: TRBJ1-5; size: .; V: TRBV5-1; D: TRBD1; CDR3: CASNRDSAVDQPQHF; DNA: TGCGCCAGCAATCGGGACAGCGCTGTAGATCAGCCCCAGCATTTT
J: TRBJ2-1; size: once; V: TRBV9; D: TRBD2; CDR3: CASSVVSSGGNEQFF; DNA: TGTGCCAGCAGCGTAGTATCTAGCGGGGGGAATGAGCAGTTCTTC
J: TRBJ1-1; size: .; V: TRBV11-2; D: .; CDR3: CASSLVRQQNTEAFF; DNA: TGTGCCAGCAGCTTAGTCAGACAGCAGAACACTGAAGCTTTCTTT